A single sample is the source of the 2 T cell receptor beta chains below, sequenced in a study of blood T cell repertoires in COVID-19. Clones were sequenced by immunoSEQ multiplex PCR, and TCRdb holds only the in-frame ones, with some missing. The sample records fewer than 500,000 clones, around nine tenths being singletons. The sample consisted of PBMCs or T cells enriched from blood (not recorded which). The receptors here all came from a woman under 30 with acute COVID-19.

This chain joins TRBV27 and TRBJ1-5; D ambiguous. Trimming took 5 bases from V and 0 from J, leaving 8 bases between them. This CDR3 has 14 amino acids. The germline CDR1 and CDR2 sequences are MNHEY and SMNVEV (reference sequence). The DNA of the CDR3 is TGTGCCAGCAGTGCAGAAGATAGCAATCAGCCCCAGCATTTT. The encoded protein is CASSAEDSNQPQHF.

The CDR3 protein is CASSFLAGNLYEQYF. DNA of the CDR3: TGTGCCAGCAGTTTTCTAGCGGGGAACCTCTACGAGCAGTACTTC. V and J are TRBV27 and TRBJ2-7; 9 positions agree with TRBD2. J lost 3 bases, V lost 3 bases, and 6 bases had no gene match. CDR3 size: 15 residues. The germline CDR1 and CDR2 sequences are MNHEY and SMNVEV (reference sequence).